The 5 T cell receptor beta chains given below trace back to one sample, sequenced in a study of blood T cell repertoires in COVID-19. The assay was immunoSEQ multiplex PCR, and TCRdb's table has in-frame clones only and misses some. Found here are some 380,000 clones, roughly 88% of them singletons; the top ten hold 2% to 2.5%. Sequencing was carried out using PBMCs or T cells enriched from blood (not recorded which). The receptor source for this set is a woman aged 40 to 50 with acute COVID-19.

This clone came up once. V and J are TRBV6-5 and TRBJ1-1; TRBD1 might be the D (5 bases). Trimming took 2 bases from V and 5 from J, leaving 9 bases between them. The germline V gene encodes CDR1 MNHEY and CDR2 SVGAGI. The CDR3 is 13 amino acids. The CDR3 DNA is TGTGCCAGCAGTTACGTAGACAGAACTGAAGCTTTCTTT. It translates to CASSYVDRTEAFF.

The chain joins TRBV5-1 to TRBJ2-7; 8 bases map to TRBD1. V dropped 4 bases and J dropped 3; count of bases not matched to a gene: 9. CDR3 length: 15 amino acids. Germline CDR1 is SGHRS and CDR2 is YFSETQ. DNA of the CDR3: TGCGCCAGCAGCCACGGACAGGGAGTCGTCTACGAGCAGTACTTC. It yields the protein CASSHGQGVVYEQYF.

The genes are TRBV6-5 and TRBJ1-1; weak D call: TRBD1 (6 bases). Trimming took 5 bases from V and 4 from J, leaving 14 bases between them. The CDR3 is 14 residues long. The germline V gene has CDR1 MNHEY and CDR2 SVGAGI. CDR3 in DNA: TGTGCCAGCAGTCGAAAGGGGGAGAGCACTGAAGCTTTCTTT. Its protein is CASSRKGESTEAFF.

Worth noting for this clone: Other DNA variants within this sample encode the same CDR3. The rearrangement uses TRBV19 and TRBJ1-1; possibly TRBD1 for D (5 bases). V was clipped by 6 bases and J by 1 base, with 9 bases between them. This CDR3 is 13 amino acids long. Germline-derived CDR1 and CDR2 are LNHDA and SQIVND (reference sequence). CDR3 sequence (DNA): TGTGCCAGTAGCCTTGGACAGAACACTGAAGCTTTCTTT. This translates into CASSLGQNTEAFF. Drawing the rest from reference TRBV19 and TRBJ1-1, the complete variable domain is DGGITQSPKYLFRKEGQNVTLSCEQNLNHDAMYWYRQDPGQGLRLIYYSQIVNDFQKGDIAEGYSVSREKKESFPLTVTSAQKNPTAFYLCASSLGQNTEAFFGQGTRLTVV.

CDR3 residues: CATSNDRYFLAEEKLFF. The CDR3 DNA sequence: TGTGCCACCAGCAATGACAGGTATTTTCTTGCTGAAGAAAAACTGTTTTTT. V usage is TRBV15 and J usage is TRBJ1-4, with D maybe TRBD1 (6 bases). Per the germline V gene, CDR1 is LNHNV and CDR2 is YYDKDF (reference sequence). The CDR3 length is 17 residues. V was pared by 4 bases and J by 8 bases, with 23 bases between.